These 15 T cell receptor beta chains share one sample of origin, sequenced in a study of cytomegalovirus exposure and HLA in healthy donors. Primers for the PCR totalled 60 Vbeta and 13 Jbeta. Measured with immunoSEQ multiplex PCR; TCRdb has only the in-frame clones, and not every one. The sample records 180,000 or so clones, nearly 80% being singletons. The sequenced material came from PBMCs. These TCRs come from a female donor in good health and CMV-seronegative.

As regards this clone: The germline gene is not matched at one end of the junction; a read error may be the cause. The chain employs TRBV7-9 and TRBJ2-3; D is perhaps TRBD2 (5 bases). The CDR3 contains 14 residues. The germline V gene has CDR1 SEHNR and CDR2 FQNEAQ (reference sequence). CDR3 DNA: TGTTCCAGCAGCTTAGAGAGGGACACAGATACGCAGTATTTT. Translating it yields CSSSLERDTDTQYF.

This CDR3 is CASSIGSTGQVYYGYTF. The CDR3 DNA sequence: TGTGCCAGTAGTATCGGTTCCACGGGACAGGTTTACTATGGCTACACCTTC. V and J are TRBV19 and TRBJ1-2; TRBD1 matches 8 bases. V trimming: 3 bases; J trimming: 3 bases; junction bases outside the gene matches: 12. The germline V gene has CDR1 LNHDA and CDR2 SQIVND (reference sequence). This CDR3 has 17 residues.

The chain carries TRBV7-9 and TRBJ1-2; D unclear. The CDR3 runs 15 residues. V was cut by 1 base and J by 4 bases, with 13 bases left in between. The germline CDR1 and CDR2 sequences are SEHNR and FQNEAQ (reference sequence). In nucleotides, the CDR3 is TGTGCCAGCAGCTTAGGGACCTCCGGGGTCTATGGCTACACCTTC. Encoded protein: CASSLGTSGVYGYTF.

This clone was counted once. The rearrangement links TRBV6-1 to TRBJ2-1, with D perhaps matching TRBD2 (5 bases). CDR3 length: 16 residues. Trimming pared 2 bases from V and 2 bases from J, leaving 13 bases between. CDR1 and CDR2 (germline): MNHNS, SASEGT. The CDR3 loop is CASSETTGMAYNEQFF. CDR3 in DNA: TGTGCCAGCAGTGAAACTACCGGGATGGCCTACAATGAGCAGTTCTTC.

Here the CDR3 DNA reads TGTGCCAGCAGTGCTTGGCAGGGGGCAGGGGATACGCAGTATTTT. This encodes CASSAWQGAGDTQYF. The genes are TRBV28 and TRBJ2-3, with 8 bases lining up with TRBD1. The CDR3 contains 15 residues. CDR1 is MDHEN, CDR2 SYDVKM, per germline. The V segment lost 5 bases and the J segment 6 bases; nucleotides outside the gene matches: 10.

This clone appeared a few times. This sequence joins TRBV5-1 and TRBJ2-7; 7 bases fit TRBD1. The CDR3 contains 16 residues. Trimming at V came to 3 bases and at J to 4 bases, leaving 13 bases not matched to a gene. Germline V CDR1 and CDR2: SGHRS, YFSETQ. In DNA, the CDR3 is TGCGCCAGCAGCTGGACCCTGACAGGGCAAGGGTACGAGCAGTACTTC. This gives the protein CASSWTLTGQGYEQYF. Together with reference TRBV5-1 and TRBJ2-7, the CDR3 gives the full variable domain: KAGVTQTPRYLIKTRGQQVTLSCSPISGHRSVSWYQQTPGQGLQFLFEYFSETQRNKGNFPGRFSGRQFSNSRSEMNVSTLELGDSALYLCASSWTLTGQGYEQYFGPGTRLTVT.

V gene TRBV30 combines with J gene TRBJ2-1; 7 positions match TRBD2. Per germline, CDR1 GTSNPN and CDR2 SVGIG (reference sequence). The CDR3 runs 14 residues. Trimming took 3 bases from V and 1 from J; bases not matched to a gene: 3. As DNA, the CDR3 is TGTGCCTGGAGAAGCGGGGAATCCTACAATGAGCAGTTCTTC. This gives the protein CAWRSGESYNEQFF.

V gene TRBV5-1 combines with J gene TRBJ2-5; no reliable D call. The end of the DNA aligns better with TRBJ2-7, so the J call may be wrong. The CDR3 contains 12 residues. Germline values: CDR1 SGHRS, CDR2 YFSETQ. CDR3 sequence reads: CASSLDGYEQYF. The CDR3 nucleotides read TGCGCCAGCAGCTTGGACGGTTACGAGCAGTACTTC.

This clone was recorded only once. CDR3 nucleotide sequence: TGTGCCAGCAGCTTCGCCACGACAGGAAACTCCTACGAGCAGTACTTC. It encodes CASSFATTGNSYEQYF. The chain couples TRBV7-9 to TRBJ2-7; maybe TRBD1 (6 bases). V lost 3 bases and J lost 0, with 15 bases in between. This CDR3 is built from 16 residues. From germline, CDR1 is SEHNR and CDR2 FQNEAQ (reference sequence).

The CDR3 region is CASSPLVAGNTEAFF. CDR3 DNA: TGTGCCAGCTCACCACTTGTTGCGGGGAACACTGAAGCTTTCTTT. This sequence joins TRBV18 and TRBJ1-1; D is unclear. The CDR3 has 15 amino acids. V was trimmed by 1 base and J by 1 base, leaving 10 bases between them. The germline CDR1 and CDR2 sequences are KGHSH and LQKENI. The full variable domain, with the rest looked up from reference TRBV18 and TRBJ1-1, is NAGVMQNPRHLVRRRGQEARLRCSPMKGHSHVYWYRQLPEEGLKFMVYLQKENIIDESGMPKERFSAEFPKEGPSILRIQQVVRGDSAAYFCASSPLVAGNTEAFFGQGTRLTVV.

The chain employs TRBV5-1 and TRBJ2-5; the D gene is possibly TRBD1 (6 bases). The J call may be faulty, since TRBJ2-7 better matches the DNA end. Germline V CDR1 and CDR2: SGHRS, YFSETQ. The CDR3 extends over 14 amino acids. The CDR3 bases are TGCGCCAGCAGCTTGGGACAGGCCTCCTACGAGCAGTACTTC. This codes for CASSLGQASYEQYF.

A note on this clone: This sample includes further DNA sequences coding for the same CDR3. The CDR3 sequence: CASSPGAGAAYNEQFF. CDR3 DNA sequence: TGTGCCAGCAGCCCTGGAGCGGGAGCAGCCTACAATGAGCAGTTCTTC. V and J are TRBV7-2 and TRBJ2-1; 8 bases map to TRBD2. This CDR3 is built from 16 residues. The germline gives CDR1 SGHTA, CDR2 FQGNSA. The V gene end was trimmed by 5 bases and the J gene end by 2 bases; junction bases not matched to a gene: 8.

This rearrangement joins TRBV6-5 to TRBJ1-4, with 7 bases matching TRBD1. The CDR3 length is 15 residues. The junction had 5 bases not matched to a gene; V was cut back by 0 bases and J by 7 bases. Germline loops: CDR1 MNHEY, CDR2 SVGAGI. CDR3 amino acids: CASSYSRGRLEKLFF. CDR3 sequence (DNA): TGTGCCAGCAGTTACTCGAGGGGGCGCCTTGAAAAACTGTTTTTT.

This chain connects TRBV9 to TRBJ2-1; D might be TRBD1 (6 bases). The V end lost 2 bases, the J end lost 7 bases, and 10 bases lay between the germline ends. The CDR3 runs to 13 residues. The germline gives CDR1 SGDLS, CDR2 YYNGEE. The CDR3, as DNA: TGTGCCAGCAGCGTCGACCAGGGGAATGAGCAGTTCTTC. Translating it yields CASSVDQGNEQFF.

The chain recombines TRBV5-1 with TRBJ2-3, with 8 positions matching TRBD2. The V gene end was trimmed by 2 bases and the J gene end by 5 bases; junction bases not matched to a gene: 7. This CDR3 has 15 amino acids. CDR1 is SGHRS, CDR2 YFSETQ, per germline. In DNA, the CDR3 is TGCGCCAGCAGCTTTAGCAGCGGGGGCCAAGATACGCAGTATTTT. Protein product: CASSFSSGGQDTQYF.